This T cell receptor (beta chain) was captured by sequencing in a study of blood T cells in healthy people across ages. General study results and limits: Nothing was known about donor CMV status, and this possibly confounded expanded clonotype changes. While age rose, TCR beta diversity per million T cells dropped in a roughly linear way.

The use of a sample-barcoded 5' primer and a J-beta primer mix characterized a second PCR of about 7 to 12 cycles. TCRdb fed the 5' RACE reads into MiXCR, producing one record per CDR3 protein. The sample comprises fewer than 900,000 distinct CDR3 sequences, roughly 44% of which are singletons, and 20% to 25% rests with the top ten. This clonotype was observed a single time. Antigen specificity is unknown. Isolation recovered at least 7 million PBMCs from every sample. Per sample, at least 5 micrograms of total RNA were extracted. There are 15 residues in the CDR3. Material for sequencing was blood. This sequence originates from a woman aged 60 to 75 in good health. The V gene is TRBV21-1, the J gene TRBJ1-4; TRBD1, as called in the table, went unchecked against the DNA. TRBV21-1 counts as a pseudogene. CDR3 loop: CASSKGRGRYEKLFF. CDR3 coding DNA: TGTGCCAGCAGCAAGGGACGGGGGAGGTATGAAAAACTGTTTTTT.